The 16 T cell receptor beta chains reported below all come from one sample, sequenced in a study of blood T cell repertoires in COVID-19. Clones were sequenced by immunoSEQ multiplex PCR, and TCRdb holds only the in-frame ones, with some missing. Of 120,000 or so clones in the sample, 80% were seen once. The specimen sequenced was peripheral blood. The source of these receptors is a human donor in a cohort sampled during active COVID-19.

The rearrangement links TRBV5-1 to TRBJ2-1; a weak D match, TRBD2 (5 bases). Looked up from germline, CDR1 is SGHRS and CDR2 is YFSETQ. This CDR3 is built from 13 residues. Deletions cut 3 bases from V and 4 bases from J, with 8 bases between. The CDR3 protein is CASSSGIYNEQFF. In DNA form, the CDR3 reads TGCGCCAGCAGCTCCGGGATATACAATGAGCAGTTCTTC.

V usage is TRBV29-1 and J usage is TRBJ2-7; a weak D match, TRBD1 (6 bases). CDR1 and CDR2 (germline): SQVTM, ANQGSEA. Trimming stripped 6 bases from V and 0 bases from J, with 9 bases between. The CDR3 is 12 residues long. The CDR3 bases are TGCAGCGTGTGGACAGCCTCCTACGAGCAGTACTTC. Amino acid sequence: CSVWTASYEQYF.

J is TRBJ1-6 and V is TRBV7-2, with D unclear. Per germline, CDR1 SGHTA and CDR2 FQGNSA. Trimming cost V 4 bases and J 8 bases, with 9 bases left between them. The CDR3 length is 13 residues. CDR3 region: CASSSDLHSPLHF. The CDR3 region has the DNA TGTGCCAGCAGCTCAGATCTTCATTCACCCCTCCACTTT.

This chain links TRBV7-9 with TRBJ2-2, with D unresolved. The germline CDR1 and CDR2 sequences are SEHNR and FQNEAQ (reference sequence). This CDR3 has 15 amino acids. The V end was cut by 2 bases, the J end by 0 bases, with 7 bases between. CDR3 in DNA: TGTGCCAGCAGCTTAAACAGACCGAACACCGGGGAGCTGTTTTTT. Its translation: CASSLNRPNTGELFF.

The V gene is TRBV27, the J gene TRBJ2-1; perhaps TRBD1 as D (10 bases). The V end lost 4 bases, the J end lost 4 bases, and 29 bases lay between the germline ends. Germline V gives CDR1 MNHEY, CDR2 SMNVEV (reference sequence). CDR3 length equals 20 residues. The CDR3 DNA follows: TGTGCCAGCAGTTCAACCTCCCGGACAGGGGGGCTAGCGGGGTACAATGAGCAGTTCTTC. It is translated as CASSSTSRTGGLAGYNEQFF.

This clone was seen a few times. The genes are TRBV28 and TRBJ2-5, with D unresolved. V lost 3 bases and J lost 0, with 8 bases in between. The CDR3 runs to 14 residues. Germline CDR1 reads MDHEN; CDR2 reads SYDVKM. The CDR3: CASSFADYQETQYF. CDR3 in DNA: TGTGCCAGCAGTTTTGCGGATTACCAAGAGACCCAGTACTTC.

V is TRBV14 and J is TRBJ1-2; no firm D call. The CDR3 contains 14 residues. V was cut by 0 bases and J by 0 bases, with 5 bases left in between. Germline V CDR1 and CDR2: SGHDN, FVKESK. CDR3 nucleotide sequence: TGTGCCAGCAGCCAAGATTATGCTAACTATGGCTACACCTTC. As protein: CASSQDYANYGYTF. The complete variable domain, with remaining parts taken from reference TRBV14 and TRBJ1-2, reads EAGVTQFPSHSVIEKGQTVTLRCDPISGHDNLYWYRRVMGKEIKFLLHFVKESKQDESGMPNNRFLAERTGGTYSTLKVQPAELEDSGVYFCASSQDYANYGYTFGSGTRLTVV.

The V gene is TRBV25-1, the J gene TRBJ1-2; 9 bases agree with TRBD1. Germline V gives CDR1 MGHDK, CDR2 SYGVNS. The V and J ends lost 0 bases and 9 bases, in that order; junction bases with no gene match: 5. CDR3 size: 14 residues. The chain's CDR3 is CASSEYQQGASYTF. The CDR3 region has the DNA TGTGCCAGCAGTGAATATCAACAGGGGGCAAGCTACACCTTC.

V is TRBV19 and J is TRBJ1-1; D may be TRBD1 (5 bases). The V end lost 3 bases, the J end lost 6 bases, and 11 bases lay between the germline ends. Germline V lookup: CDR1 LNHDA, CDR2 SQIVND (reference sequence). The CDR3 covers 13 residues. CDR3 sequence (DNA): TGTGCCAGTAGTATTCGGGACTCCCCTGAAGCTTTCTTT. It specifies CASSIRDSPEAFF.

The V gene is TRBV6-1, the J gene TRBJ2-7; 7 nucleotides agree with TRBD1. The CDR3 contains 14 residues. CDR1 is MNHNS, CDR2 SASEGT, per germline. V lost 2 bases and J lost 12; bases outside the gene matches: 13. The chain's CDR3 is CASSESREQGRRYF. CDR3 in DNA: TGTGCCAGCAGTGAAAGTAGGGAACAGGGGCGTCGGTACTTC.

The gene calls are TRBV7-8 and TRBJ2-7; D is ambiguous. V was shortened by 5 bases and J by 0 bases, with 11 bases between the two germline ends. The CDR3 runs to 14 residues. Germline V lookup: CDR1 SGHVS, CDR2 FQNEAQ. CDR3 DNA: TGTGCCAGCAGCCCCCGTCCGTACTCCTACGAGCAGTACTTC. It specifies CASSPRPYSYEQYF.

This clone was observed once. DNA of the CDR3: TGTGCCAGCAGCGTAGATGGGGGCGTGAACACTGAAGCTTTCTTT. Its translation: CASSVDGGVNTEAFF. The J gene is TRBJ1-1, the V gene TRBV9; possible D gene TRBD1, 6 bases. CDR3 length: 15 residues. Germline V CDR1 and CDR2: SGDLS, YYNGEE. V was pared by 0 bases and J by 0 bases, with 9 bases between.

The chain is built from TRBV7-2 and TRBJ2-4; D uncertain. V was cut by 4 bases and J by 0 bases, with 10 bases left in between. The CDR3 runs 15 residues. The germline CDR1 and CDR2 sequences are SGHTA and FQGNSA. CDR3 in amino acids: CASSYGHLAKNIQYF. CDR3 bases: TGTGCCAGCAGCTATGGCCACCTAGCCAAAAACATTCAGTACTTC. Full variable domain (remainder filled in from reference TRBV7-2 and TRBJ2-4): GAGVSQSPSNKVTEKGKDVELRCDPISGHTALYWYRQSLGQGLEFLIYFQGNSAPDKSGLPSDRFSAERTGGSVSTLTIQRTQQEDSAVYLCASSYGHLAKNIQYFGAGTRLSVL.

The sample holds many counts of this clone. The chain uses TRBV5-4 and TRBJ2-3; D gene unclear. CDR1 is SGHNT, CDR2 YYREEE, per germline (reference sequence). The V end was cut by 5 bases, the J end by 0 bases, with 4 bases between. The CDR3 is 12 residues long. In nucleotides, the CDR3 is TGTGCCAGCAGGTTAAGCACAGATACGCAGTATTTT. Protein: CASRLSTDTQYF.

CDR3 coding DNA: TGTGCCTGGAGTCACAGTTCCTACGAGCAGTACTTC. Its translation is CAWSHSSYEQYF. V is TRBV30 and J is TRBJ2-7; D remains unclear. Germline V gene sequence: CDR1 GTSNPN, CDR2 SVGIG (reference sequence). CDR3 length equals 12 residues. Deletions cut 2 bases from V and 1 base from J, with 6 bases between.

V is TRBV28 and J is TRBJ2-1; TRBD1 aligns across 8 bases. V dropped 4 bases and J dropped 0; count of bases not matched to a gene: 5. The CDR3 is 16 amino acids. Germline values: CDR1 MDHEN, CDR2 SYDVKM. The CDR3 DNA is TGTGCCAGCAGTTCGGGGACAGGAAGCTCCTACAATGAGCAGTTCTTC. This translates into CASSSGTGSSYNEQFF. Based on the CDR3 plus reference TRBV28 and TRBJ2-1, the full variable domain is DVKVTQSSRYLVKRTGEKVFLECVQDMDHENMFWYRQDPGLGLRLIYFSYDVKMKEKGDIPEGYSVSREKKERFSLILESASTNQTSMYLCASSSGTGSSYNEQFFGPGTRLTVL.